This T cell receptor beta chain was profiled in a study of T cell repertoires in cytomegalovirus infection. Study-level information: It was the public TCR beta signatures that indicated both CMV infection and matching HLA type. Findings and limits, study-wide: What dominated the ex vivo response were HLA-C-restricted CMV-specific TCR beta clonotypes.

TCRdb re-called the reads through MiXCR, storing one row per CDR3 protein. The sample holds some 680,000 distinct CDR3 sequences, 35% to 45% seen once. Concerning this clonotype: As yet, its antigen is unknown.

The source is a human donor in good health (CMV status not recorded). Some clones in this sample may be carry-over from other donors' samples. The sample consisted of PBMCs.

This CDR3 is CSARDLEGSYNEQFF. CDR3 in DNA: TGCAGTGCTAGAGATCTGGAGGGTTCCTACAATGAGCAGTTCTTC. V is TRBV20-1 and J is TRBJ2-1; D may be TRBD2 (6 bases). V was clipped by 0 bases and J by 1 base, with 10 bases between them. The CDR3 contains 15 residues. CDR1 and CDR2 from the germline V gene are DFQATT and SNEGSKA (reference sequence).